The clone carrying this T cell receptor (beta chain) was recorded once. The antigen remains unidentified. The junction shows a germline mismatch at one end, possibly a read error. This specimen includes other DNA sequences encoding the same CDR3. This sample is drawn from a study of shared clonotypes between healthy human individuals. Study-level points and caveats: Large sequencing depth failed to make sorted-subset sequencing complete, rarefaction showed.

Deep level was the assay's run setting. Repertoires were generated with immunoSEQ multiplex PCR, while TCRdb's copy carries only in-frame clones and drops some. The table has 900,000 to 1,200,000 clones, more than 75% seen once. The CDR3 is 11 residues long. CDR1 and CDR2 (germline): SGHAT, FQNNGV. The chain is built from TRBV11-2 and TRBJ1-1; D gene uncertain. The sequenced sample was memory CD4+ T cells from PBMCs. The subset denotes: CD45RA-negative fraction. The sequence derives from a man aged 18 to 35 in good health. Some clones in this sample may be carry-over from other donors' samples. The CDR3 spells CASSLDTEAFF. The CDR3 DNA reads TGTGCCAGCAGCTTAGACACCGAAGCTTTCTTT.